A single sample gave rise to the 6 T cell receptor beta chains below, sequenced in a study of T cell responses to AZD1222 COVID-19 vaccine. Sequenced by immunoSEQ multiplex PCR; TCRdb stores in-frame clones only, minus some. Of 120,000 or so clones listed, about 90% are singletons. The material sequenced was peripheral blood, taken on day 0 of AZD1222 vaccination. Source of these receptors: an adult in good health.

This chain joins TRBV7-9 and TRBJ1-5; TRBD1 might be the D (6 bases). The CDR3 has 15 amino acids. The germline V gene has CDR1 SEHNR and CDR2 FQNEAQ (reference sequence). Trimming shortened V by 5 bases and J by 0 bases, and 11 bases separated the two germline ends. In DNA form, the CDR3 reads TGTGCCAGCAGCAAGACAGGAGCTAGCAATCAGCCCCAGCATTTT. Its translation: CASSKTGASNQPQHF.

The chain uses TRBV11-3 and TRBJ2-3; D is ambiguous. Trimming left V 6 bases short and J 2 bases short, with 12 bases between. This CDR3 comprises 14 residues. Per germline, CDR1 SGHNT and CDR2 YENEEA. CDR3 in amino acids: CASSVRGPTDTQYF. The CDR3 DNA reads as TGTGCCAGCAGTGTGCGCGGCCCCACAGATACGCAGTATTTT.

This clone was recorded only once. This chain connects TRBV5-6 to TRBJ2-3, with D possibly matching TRBD2 (6 bases). Germline values: CDR1 SGHDT, CDR2 YYEEEE. This CDR3 comprises 16 residues. V lost 2 bases and J 0 bases, leaving 13 bases between the germline ends. The CDR3 nucleotides read TGTGCCAGCAGCTTCGGAGGTAGCGGAAGCACAGATACGCAGTATTTT. This translates into CASSFGGSGSTDTQYF.

The CDR3 coding sequence is TGTGCCAGCAGTGACCAGGGAGGCTTAAATGAAAAACTGTTTTTT. This gives the protein CASSDQGGLNEKLFF. The V and J genes are TRBV25-1 and TRBJ1-4; D possibly corresponds to TRBD1 (5 bases). Trimming left V 3 bases short and J 5 bases short, with 13 bases between. The CDR3 runs 15 residues. The germline gives CDR1 MGHDK, CDR2 SYGVNS.

V gene TRBV11-2 combines with J gene TRBJ2-3, with D possibly TRBD2 on 5 matching bases. This CDR3 is built from 16 residues. Per the germline V gene, CDR1 is SGHAT and CDR2 is FQNNGV. V gave up 3 bases and J gave up 2 bases, with 15 bases separating them. The CDR3 sequence is CASSLGGSASTDTQYF. In DNA, the CDR3 is TGTGCCAGCAGCTTGGGTGGTAGCGCGTCCACAGATACGCAGTATTTT.

The CDR3 coding sequence is TGTGCCAGCAGCTTCGGGAATGATCAAGAGACCCAGTACTTC. Protein product: CASSFGNDQETQYF. The chain is built from TRBV11-3 and TRBJ2-5, with D possibly matching TRBD2 (5 bases). V was shortened by 3 bases and J by 2 bases, with 10 bases between the two germline ends. CDR1 is SGHNT, CDR2 YENEEA, per germline. This CDR3 has 14 residues.